This paragraph reports one T cell receptor beta chain. What it binds is not known. This sample is drawn from a study of cytomegalovirus exposure and HLA in healthy donors. Study details: Earlier sequencing of about 200 million T cells yielded 95 million to 120 million unique TCR beta sequences.

Study results and limitations: Presence/absence analyses took donor sequencing depth as roughly uniform. Trimming of TCR beta V- and J-genes showed a link, identified in a later analysis, to a missense DCLRE1C variant.

V shed 2 bases and J shed 0 bases, with 11 bases lying between them. This CDR3 contains 16 residues. CDR1 SEHNR and CDR2 FQNEAQ come from the germline V gene (reference sequence). This PCR relied on a set of 60 Vbeta primers and 13 Jbeta primers. The assay was immunoSEQ multiplex PCR, and TCRdb's table has in-frame clones only and misses some. This sample has 110,000 or so clones, with under 85% found just once. Sequenced: PBMCs. This TCR was recovered from a man in his forties in good health and CMV-seronegative. The rearrangement uses TRBV7-9 and TRBJ1-3; possible D gene TRBD1, 6 bases. Here the CDR3 reads CASSLLDRPSGNTIYF. The DNA of the CDR3 is TGTGCCAGCAGCTTACTCGACAGGCCCTCTGGAAACACCATATATTTT.